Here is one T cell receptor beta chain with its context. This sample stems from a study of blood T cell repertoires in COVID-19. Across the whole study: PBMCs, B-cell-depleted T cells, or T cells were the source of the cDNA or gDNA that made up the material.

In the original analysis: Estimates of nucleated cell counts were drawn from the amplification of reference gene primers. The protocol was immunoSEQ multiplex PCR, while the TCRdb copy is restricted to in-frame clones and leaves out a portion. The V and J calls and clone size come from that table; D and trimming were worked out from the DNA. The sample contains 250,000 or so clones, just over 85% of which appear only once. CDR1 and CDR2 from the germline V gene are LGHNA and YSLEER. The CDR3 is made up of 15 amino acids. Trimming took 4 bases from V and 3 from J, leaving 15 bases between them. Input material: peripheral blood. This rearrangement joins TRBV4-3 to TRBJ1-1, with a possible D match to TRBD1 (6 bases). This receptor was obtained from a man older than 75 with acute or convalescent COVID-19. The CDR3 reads CASSPGDYLYTEAFF. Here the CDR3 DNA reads TGCGCCAGCAGCCCAGGGGACTACCTTTACACTGAAGCTTTCTTT.